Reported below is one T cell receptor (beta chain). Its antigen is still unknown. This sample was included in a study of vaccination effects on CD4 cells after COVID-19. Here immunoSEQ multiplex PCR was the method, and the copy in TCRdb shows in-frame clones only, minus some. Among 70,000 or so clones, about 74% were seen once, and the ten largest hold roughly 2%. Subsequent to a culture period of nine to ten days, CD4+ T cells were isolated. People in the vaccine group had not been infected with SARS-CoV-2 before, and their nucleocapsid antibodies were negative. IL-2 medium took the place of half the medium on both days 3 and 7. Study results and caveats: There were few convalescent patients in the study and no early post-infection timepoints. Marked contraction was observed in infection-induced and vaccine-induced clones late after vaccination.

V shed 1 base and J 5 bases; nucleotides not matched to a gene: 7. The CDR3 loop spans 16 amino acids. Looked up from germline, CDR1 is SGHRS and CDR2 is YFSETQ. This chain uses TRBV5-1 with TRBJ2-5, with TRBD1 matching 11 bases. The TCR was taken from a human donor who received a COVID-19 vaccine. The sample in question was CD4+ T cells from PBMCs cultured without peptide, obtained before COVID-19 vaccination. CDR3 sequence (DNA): TGCGCCAGCAGCTTGTTACCGGGACAGGGGGGTGAGACCCAGTACTTC. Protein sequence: CASSLLPGQGGETQYF.